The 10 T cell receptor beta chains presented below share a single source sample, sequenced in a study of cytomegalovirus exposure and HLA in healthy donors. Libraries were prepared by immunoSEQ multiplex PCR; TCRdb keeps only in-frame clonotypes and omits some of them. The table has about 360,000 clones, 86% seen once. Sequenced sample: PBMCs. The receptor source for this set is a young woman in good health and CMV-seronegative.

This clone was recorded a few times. The CDR3 coding sequence is TGCGCCAGCAGTGAGCCCGGGTACTACGAGCAGTACTTC. It yields the protein CASSEPGYYEQYF. The chain joins TRBV10-2 to TRBJ2-7; D unclear. Germline CDR1 is WSHSY and CDR2 is SAAADI. Between the trimmed V and J ends, which lost 2 bases and 3 bases, there was a span of 8 bases. The CDR3 covers 13 residues.

The CDR3 nucleotides are TGTGCCAGCAGCTTGACAGCTGGGGCCAACGTCCTGACTTTC. Amino acids: CASSLTAGANVLTF. The V call is TRBV5-4, the J call TRBJ2-6; D is ambiguous. The V end was cut by 1 base, the J end by 2 bases, with 4 bases between. Germline CDR1 and CDR2: SGHNT and YYREEE (reference sequence). The CDR3 is made up of 14 amino acids. Full variable domain (outside the CDR3, taken from reference TRBV5-4 and TRBJ2-6): ETGVTQSPTHLIKTRGQQVTLRCSSQSGHNTVSWYQQALGQGPQFIFQYYREEENGRGNFPPRFSGLQFPNYSSELNVNALELDDSALYLCASSLTAGANVLTFGAGSRLTVL.

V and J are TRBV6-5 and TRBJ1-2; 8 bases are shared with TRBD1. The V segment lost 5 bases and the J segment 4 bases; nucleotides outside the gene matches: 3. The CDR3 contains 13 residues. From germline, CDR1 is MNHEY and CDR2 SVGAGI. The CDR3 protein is CASSVQGAYGYTF. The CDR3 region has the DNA TGTGCCAGCAGTGTTCAGGGGGCCTATGGCTACACCTTC.

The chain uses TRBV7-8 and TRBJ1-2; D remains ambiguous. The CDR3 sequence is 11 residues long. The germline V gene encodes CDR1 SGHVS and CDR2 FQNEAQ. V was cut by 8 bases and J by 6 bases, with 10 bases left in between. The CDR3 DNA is TGTGCCAGCGGGGAGGTGAATGGCTACACCTTC. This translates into CASGEVNGYTF.

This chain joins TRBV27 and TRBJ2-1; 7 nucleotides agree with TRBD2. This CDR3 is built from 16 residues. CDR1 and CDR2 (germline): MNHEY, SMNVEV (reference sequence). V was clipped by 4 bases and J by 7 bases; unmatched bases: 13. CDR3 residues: CASSSDPSGGQNEQFF. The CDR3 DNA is TGTGCCAGCAGTTCGGACCCTTCGGGAGGCCAGAATGAGCAGTTCTTC.

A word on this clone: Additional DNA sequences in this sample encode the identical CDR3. CDR3 residues: CASSQASGSYNEQFF. CDR3 bases: TGTGCCAGCAGCCAGGCCTCAGGCTCCTACAATGAGCAGTTCTTC. This chain joins TRBV4-2 and TRBJ2-1; D is ambiguous. There are 15 residues in the CDR3. Germline CDR1 LGHNA, CDR2 YNFKEQ. V was clipped by 3 bases and J by 0 bases, with 9 bases between them.

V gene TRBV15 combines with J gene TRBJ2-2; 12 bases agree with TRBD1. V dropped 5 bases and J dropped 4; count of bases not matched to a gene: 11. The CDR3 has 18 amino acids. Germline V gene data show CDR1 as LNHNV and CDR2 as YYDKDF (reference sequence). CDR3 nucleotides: TGTGCCACCAGCGGGGCCGGGACAGGGGGCTTCTTCACCGGGGAGCTGTTTTTT. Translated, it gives CATSGAGTGGFFTGELFF.

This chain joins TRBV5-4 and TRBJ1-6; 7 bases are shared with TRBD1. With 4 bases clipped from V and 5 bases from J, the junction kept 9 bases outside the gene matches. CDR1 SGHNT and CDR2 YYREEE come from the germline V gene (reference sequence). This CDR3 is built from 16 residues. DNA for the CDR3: TGTGCCAGCAGCATGCTCGGGACAGTCAATAATTCACCCCTCCACTTT. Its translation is CASSMLGTVNNSPLHF.

DNA of the CDR3: TGTGCCAGCAGCTTGACAGGGGGAAGTTTCACCGGGGAGCTGTTTTTT. Translating it yields CASSLTGGSFTGELFF. The rearrangement uses TRBV5-4 and TRBJ2-2; 8 nucleotides line up with TRBD1. The CDR3 is 16 amino acids. Germline CDR1 reads SGHNT; CDR2 reads YYREEE (reference sequence). The V segment lost 1 base and the J segment 4 bases; nucleotides outside the gene matches: 6. Using reference TRBV5-4 and TRBJ2-2 for the parts outside the CDR3, the full variable domain is ETGVTQSPTHLIKTRGQQVTLRCSSQSGHNTVSWYQQALGQGPQFIFQYYREEENGRGNFPPRFSGLQFPNYSSELNVNALELDDSALYLCASSLTGGSFTGELFFGEGSRLTVL.

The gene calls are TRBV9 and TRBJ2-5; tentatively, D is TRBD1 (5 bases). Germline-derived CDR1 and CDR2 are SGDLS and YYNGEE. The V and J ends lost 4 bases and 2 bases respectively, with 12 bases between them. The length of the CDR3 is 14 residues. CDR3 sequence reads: CASSPMTDQETQYF. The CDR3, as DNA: TGTGCCAGCAGCCCAATGACAGATCAAGAGACCCAGTACTTC.